What follows are 31 T cell receptor beta chains derived from one specimen sequenced in a study of blood T cells in healthy people across ages (dated by TCRdb to about 2015). Libraries were made using 5' RACE. Sequencer: Illumina HiSeq 2500. A second PCR of roughly 6 to 11 cycles was run with a J-beta primer mix and a sample-barcoded 5' primer. TCRdb itself trimmed the public reads at Q25 with fastp, ran MiXCR and retained productive beta chains. Each CDR3 protein gets just one entry, which takes the most common genes and DNA from the rows behind it. For this sample the table gives 550,000 to 600,000 distinct CDR3 sequences, of which around half were detected only once. The ten largest clones capture just under 25% of the sample. What was sequenced was blood. The receptors here all came from a man aged 80 or over in good health.

The V and J genes are TRBV20-1 and TRBJ2-5, with D unclear. Trimming shortened V by 6 bases and J by 2 bases, and 10 bases separated the two germline ends. This CDR3 has 12 residues. Germline lookup yields CDR1 DFQATT and CDR2 SNEGSKA (reference sequence). The CDR3 protein is CSAVEQQETQYF. CDR3 DNA: TGCAGTGCAGTTGAACAGCAAGAGACCCAGTACTTC.

The V and J genes are TRBV5-1 and TRBJ1-1, with D possibly being TRBD1 (6 bases). V was trimmed by 4 bases and J by 5 bases, leaving 15 bases between them. The CDR3 loop spans 14 amino acids. CDR1 is SGHRS and CDR2 is YFSETQ in the germline V gene. Here the CDR3 reads CASSLQGIETEAFF. The CDR3 DNA reads TGCGCCAGCAGCCTCCAGGGGATTGAAACTGAAGCTTTCTTT.

The J gene is TRBJ1-5, the V gene TRBV7-2; D uncertain. This CDR3 has 14 residues. Germline V gene sequence: CDR1 SGHTA, CDR2 FQGNSA. Trimming removed 5 bases at V and 2 bases at J, with 10 bases between. The CDR3 nucleotides read TGTGCCAGCAGCGGGCCCCGGGGCAATCAGCCCCAGCATTTT. This gives the protein CASSGPRGNQPQHF.

This rearrangement joins TRBV20-1 to TRBJ2-3; D unclear. Germline loops: CDR1 DFQATT, CDR2 SNEGSKA (reference sequence). Trimming removed 4 bases at V and 0 bases at J, with 8 bases between. CDR3 length: 13 residues. This CDR3 reads CSATTPSTDTQYF. CDR3 DNA: TGCAGTGCTACAACCCCGAGCACAGATACGCAGTATTTT.

The chain links TRBV28 to TRBJ2-3, with D perhaps being TRBD1 or TRBD2 (5 bases each). The CDR3 consists of 16 residues. Per the germline V gene, CDR1 is MDHEN and CDR2 is SYDVKM. Trimming removed 6 bases from V and 2 bases from J, with 18 bases in between. The CDR3 DNA reads as TGTGCCAGCAGCCCCCAGTATGGGGGTTCCACAGATACGCAGTATTTT. Amino acids: CASSPQYGGSTDTQYF. The full variable domain, its missing parts supplied by reference TRBV28 and TRBJ2-3, is DVKVTQSSRYLVKRTGEKVFLECVQDMDHENMFWYRQDPGLGLRLIYFSYDVKMKEKGDIPEGYSVSREKKERFSLILESASTNQTSMYLCASSPQYGGSTDTQYFGPGTRLTVL.

This clonotype was seen more than once but under ten times. The J gene is TRBJ2-7, the V gene TRBV28; perhaps TRBD2 as D (5 bases). The CDR3 runs 16 residues. The ends were cut back, 4 bases at V and 1 base at J, with 17 bases in the middle. The germline gives CDR1 MDHEN, CDR2 SYDVKM. CDR3 sequence: CASSSTRLKFSYEQYF. The CDR3 nucleotides are TGTGCCAGCAGTTCTACTAGGCTAAAATTTTCCTACGAGCAGTACTTC.

Notes on this clonotype: One end of the junction varies from germline; a read error may be responsible. The chain joins TRBV9 to TRBJ2-5; the D gene is possibly TRBD2 (5 bases). This CDR3 comprises 14 residues. CDR1 and CDR2 (germline): SGDLS, YYNGEE. This CDR3 is CAGSVGSWGETQYF. CDR3 DNA sequence: TGTGCCGGCAGCGTAGGGAGTTGGGGAGAGACCCAGTACTTC.

V usage is TRBV10-3 and J usage is TRBJ2-3, with D hard to call. The CDR3 runs 13 residues. V was trimmed by 10 bases and J by 2 bases, leaving 13 bases between them. The germline V gene has CDR1 ENHRY and CDR2 SYGVKD. CDR3 DNA: TGTGCCACGGCGGATGCCAACACAGATACGCAGTATTTT. This codes for CATADANTDTQYF.

This chain connects TRBV12-3 or TRBV12-4 to TRBJ2-7; TRBD1 agrees at 11 bases. With V trimmed by 10 bases and J by 0 bases, 5 bases remained unmatched. This CDR3 is built from 14 residues. This CDR3 reads CATTGTGGSYEQYF. The CDR3 DNA is TGTGCCACAACCGGGACAGGGGGCTCCTACGAGCAGTACTTC.

A few counts support this clonotype. This chain uses TRBV6-5 with TRBJ2-5; TRBD2 matches at 9 bases. The J call may not be correct, given that the DNA end is closer to TRBJ2-7. Germline V gene data show CDR1 as MNHEY and CDR2 as SVGAGI. CDR3 length: 16 amino acids. The DNA for the CDR3 is TGTGCCAGCAGTTACCGGGCTGCTAGCGGGGCCAACGAGCAGTACTTC. Translation: CASSYRAASGANEQYF.

This clonotype was seen a few times. This chain links TRBV20-1 with TRBJ1-5; 10 bases align to TRBD1. CDR1 is DFQATT and CDR2 is SNEGSKA in the germline V gene (reference sequence). The V gene end was trimmed by 8 bases and the J gene end by 6 bases; junction bases not matched to a gene: 7. CDR3 length equals 13 residues. CDR3 DNA sequence: TGCAGTCTAAGGGGACAGGGGCGTCAGCCCCAGCATTTT. Protein: CSLRGQGRQPQHF.

The chain has TRBV7-2 and TRBJ2-1; TRBD2 is a possible D gene (6 bases). The ends were cut back, 5 bases at V and 0 bases at J, with 23 bases in the middle. Germline values: CDR1 SGHTA, CDR2 FQGNSA. The CDR3 length is 19 residues. The CDR3 here is CASSLRDWALFSSYNEQFF. The CDR3 coding sequence is TGTGCCAGCAGCCTCAGGGACTGGGCCCTATTTAGCTCCTACAATGAGCAGTTCTTC.

This sequence joins TRBV5-1 and TRBJ1-1; 9 nucleotides match TRBD1. The length of the CDR3 is 16 residues. Per germline, CDR1 SGHRS and CDR2 YFSETQ. The ends lost 3 bases at V and 2 bases at J; junction bases unmatched: 8. This chain's CDR3 is CASSSSGTGLNTEAFF. CDR3 bases: TGCGCCAGCAGCTCATCCGGGACAGGGCTAAACACTGAAGCTTTCTTT.

Concerning this clonotype itself: A junction boundary mismatches the germline segment, possibly from a read error. The chain joins TRBV7-9 to TRBJ2-1, with D maybe TRBD2 (6 bases). CDR1 is SEHNR, CDR2 FQNEAQ, per germline (reference sequence). The CDR3 is 16 residues long. CDR3 nucleotide sequence: TGTGCCAGCAGCCCCGTGAGGCTAGCGAACTACAATGAGCGGTTCTTC. Translation gives CASSPVRLANYNERFF.

The chain employs TRBV3-1 and TRBJ2-3; D gene uncertain. V was cut by 4 bases and J by 4 bases, with 9 bases left in between. The CDR3 loop spans 13 amino acids. CDR1 LGHDT and CDR2 YNNKEL come from the germline V gene (reference sequence). The CDR3 region is CASSLLSSDTQYF. CDR3 in DNA: TGTGCCAGCAGCCTTCTAAGCTCAGATACGCAGTATTTT.

V and J are TRBV2 and TRBJ1-6; unclear D gene. V lost 3 bases and J lost 5, with 11 bases in between. The CDR3 totals 15 residues. The germline V gene has CDR1 SNHLY and CDR2 FYNNEI. CDR3 DNA sequence: TGTGCCAGCAGTGAGTCGGGGTATAATAATTCACCCCTCCACTTT. This sequence encodes CASSESGYNNSPLHF.

The chain is built from TRBV20-1 and TRBJ1-4; a possible D gene is TRBD1 (5 bases). The germline V and J ends were trimmed by 1 base and 3 bases, with 15 bases remaining between them. In germline, CDR1 is DFQATT, CDR2 SNEGSKA (reference sequence). The CDR3 is 16 residues long. CDR3: CSARVSSGRANEKLFF. In DNA, the CDR3 is TGCAGTGCTAGAGTATCATCGGGCAGGGCTAATGAAAAACTGTTTTTT.

This clonotype was observed at least ten times. The V gene is TRBV6-5, the J gene TRBJ2-3; 9 positions agree with TRBD2. The CDR3 sequence is 15 residues long. The germline V gene has CDR1 MNHEY and CDR2 SVGAGI. Trimming at V came to 4 bases and at J to 3 bases, leaving 5 bases not matched to a gene. The DNA of the CDR3 is TGTGCCAGCAGTTTCGTAGCGGGGGAGACAGATACGCAGTATTTT. Translating it yields CASSFVAGETDTQYF.

The chain joins TRBV29-1 to TRBJ2-2, with TRBD2 as a possible D gene (5 bases). Trimming took 0 bases from V and 6 from J, leaving 8 bases between them. The CDR3 has 13 residues. Germline-derived CDR1 and CDR2 are SQVTM and ANQGSEA. The CDR3 DNA reads TGCAGCGTTGAAGATGGCGGGCCCGGGGAGCTGTTTTTT. This encodes CSVEDGGPGELFF.

This chain uses TRBV11-1 with TRBJ2-5; tentative D call: TRBD2 (6 bases). The germline CDR1 and CDR2 sequences are SGHAT and FQDESV (reference sequence). Trimming left V 0 bases short and J 11 bases short, with 13 bases between. The CDR3 contains 13 residues. The CDR3 loop is CASSLAIRGEQYF. CDR3 coding DNA: TGTGCCAGCAGCTTAGCGATACGCGGGGAGCAGTACTTC.

This rearrangement joins TRBV6-1 to TRBJ2-3; D gene unclear. Trimming left V 6 bases short and J 0 bases short, with 19 bases between. The CDR3 runs 17 residues. Germline V lookup: CDR1 MNHNS, CDR2 SASEGT. The DNA of the CDR3 is TGTGCCAGCAGGACTGCTGGAGACGTGGAGAGCACAGATACGCAGTATTTT. This gives the protein CASRTAGDVESTDTQYF.

The genes are TRBV6-5 and TRBJ2-7; D uncertain. The germline V gene encodes CDR1 MNHEY and CDR2 SVGAGI. Trimming cost V 6 bases and J 3 bases, with 15 bases left between them. This CDR3 is built from 14 residues. In nucleotides, the CDR3 is TGTGCCAGCAGGCAGTCAGTTGAAGGCTACGAGCAGTACTTC. Its translation is CASRQSVEGYEQYF.

The chain carries TRBV28 and TRBJ2-1; D is unresolved. The CDR3 length is 13 residues. Germline V gene lookup returns CDR1 MDHEN and CDR2 SYDVKM. V lost 4 bases and J lost 3, with 7 bases in between. CDR3 coding DNA: TGTGCCAGCAGTTACACCTTCTACAATGAGCAGTTCTTC. Amino acids: CASSYTFYNEQFF. Looking up the rest from reference TRBV28 and TRBJ2-1 gives the full variable domain: DVKVTQSSRYLVKRTGEKVFLECVQDMDHENMFWYRQDPGLGLRLIYFSYDVKMKEKGDIPEGYSVSREKKERFSLILESASTNQTSMYLCASSYTFYNEQFFGPGTRLTVL.

In this sample, this clonotype turned up a few times. The chain carries TRBV6-5 and TRBJ2-5, with D possibly matching TRBD2 (5 bases). The CDR3 totals 15 residues. Germline V gene lookup returns CDR1 MNHEY and CDR2 SVGAGI. V was trimmed by 0 bases and J by 4 bases, leaving 12 bases between them. In DNA form, the CDR3 reads TGTGCCAGCAGTTACTCGGCCGGGATAGCAGAGACCCAGTACTTC. Residues: CASSYSAGIAETQYF.

The chain joins TRBV24-1 to TRBJ2-7; perhaps TRBD1 as D (6 bases). The V and J ends lost 10 bases and 3 bases respectively, with 21 bases between them. CDR1 KGHDR and CDR2 SFDVKD come from the germline V gene. The CDR3 has 15 amino acids. DNA of the CDR3: TGTGCCACAAGATGGGATAGGACAGTATACTACGAGCAGTACTTC. Amino acid sequence: CATRWDRTVYYEQYF.

This chain joins TRBV30 and TRBJ2-5; perhaps D is TRBD1 or TRBD2 (5 bases each). The CDR3 has 15 amino acids. Trimming pared 0 bases from V and 5 bases from J, leaving 16 bases between. Germline CDR1 is GTSNPN and CDR2 is SVGIG (reference sequence). CDR3 nucleotide sequence: TGTGCCTGGAGTGTAATCATCTCGGGGCCGGAGACCCAGTACTTC. Residues: CAWSVIISGPETQYF. Filled out from reference TRBV30 and TRBJ2-5, the complete variable domain reads SQTIHQWPATLVQPVGSPLSLECTVEGTSNPNLYWYRQAAGRGLQLLFYSVGIGQISSEVPQNLSASRPQDRQFILSSKKLLLSDSGFYLCAWSVIISGPETQYFGPGTRLLVL.

This rearrangement joins TRBV20-1 to TRBJ2-7, with D possibly matching TRBD2 (7 bases). CDR1 and CDR2 (germline): DFQATT, SNEGSKA (reference sequence). The CDR3 contains 15 residues. Trimming shortened V by 0 bases and J by 4 bases, and 16 bases separated the two germline ends. CDR3 in DNA: TGCAGTGCTAGAGATGGGAGGGGGGGATGGTACGAGCAGTACTTC. Translated, it gives CSARDGRGGWYEQYF.

This clonotype was detected only a few times. The V and J genes are TRBV24-1 and TRBJ2-1, with D perhaps given as TRBD1 or TRBD2 (6 bases each). This CDR3 contains 17 residues. The V end was cut by 5 bases, the J end by 5 bases, with 21 bases between. Germline CDR1 and CDR2: KGHDR and SFDVKD. The CDR3: CATSAPSGGGLDNEQFF. DNA of the CDR3: TGTGCCACCAGTGCTCCCTCCGGAGGGGGTCTCGACAATGAGCAGTTCTTC.

In its sample, this clonotype was seen a few times. CDR3 coding DNA: TGTGCCAGCAGCTCCTCCCTAGGGGGGGCAGGGGGTAGGGATGAGCAGTTCTTC. Encoded protein: CASSSSLGGAGGRDEQFF. This chain joins TRBV7-8 and TRBJ2-1, with D perhaps TRBD1 or TRBD2 (7 bases each). CDR1 and CDR2 (germline): SGHVS, FQNEAQ. The CDR3 covers 18 residues. Deletions cut 4 bases from V and 8 bases from J, with 27 bases between. The full variable domain, its missing parts supplied by reference TRBV7-8 and TRBJ2-1, is GAGVSQSPRYKVAKRGQDVALRCDPISGHVSLFWYQQALGQGPEFLTYFQNEAQLDKSGLPSDRFFAERPEGSVSTLKIQRTQQEDSAVYLCASSSSLGGAGGRDEQFFGPGTRLTVL.

This clonotype was counted only a few times. The rearrangement uses TRBV20-1 and TRBJ2-7, with TRBD1 as a possible D gene (6 bases). The CDR3 is 13 amino acids. The V end was cut by 3 bases, the J end by 0 bases, with 9 bases between. Germline V lookup: CDR1 DFQATT, CDR2 SNEGSKA (reference sequence). The CDR3 DNA is TGCAGTGCTAGGTACAGGGACTCCTACGAGCAGTACTTC. Translation gives CSARYRDSYEQYF.

The gene calls are TRBV4-3 and TRBJ2-7; 9 bases are a match to TRBD1. Germline CDR1 reads LGHNA; CDR2 reads YSLEER. The CDR3 is 14 amino acids. Losses at the gene ends were 5 bases for V and 3 bases for J; bases not matched to a gene: 5. CDR3: CASSKGQGDYEQYF. The CDR3 bases are TGCGCCAGCAGCAAGGGACAGGGAGACTACGAGCAGTACTTC.